This TCR beta chain was sequenced in a study of blood T cell repertoires in COVID-19. As for the study in general: Samples representing acute and convalescent COVID-19 were sourced from the United States, Italy and Spain. PBMCs, B-cell-depleted T cells, or T cells were the source of the cDNA or gDNA that made up the material.

This clone was seen once. As originally analysed: Researchers report that nucleated cell counts were estimated from reference gene primer amplification. Generated by immunoSEQ multiplex PCR, the TCRdb table keeps only in-frame clones and is missing some. The V and J calls and clone size are taken from that table; D and trimming were inferred from the DNA. Here the sample spans about 300,000 clones, approximately 88% being singletons. CDR1 LGHNA and CDR2 YSLEER come from the germline V gene. V trimming: 4 bases; J trimming: 8 bases; junction bases outside the gene matches: 12. CDR3 length: 16 residues.

This chain links TRBV4-3 with TRBJ1-4; 8 nucleotides agree with TRBD1. This sequence originates from a young man who had recovered from COVID-19. The sample consisted of peripheral blood. DNA of the CDR3: TGCGCCAGCAGCCGAAACCCGACAGGGGCGGCGGAAAAACTGTTTTTT. Translating it yields CASSRNPTGAAEKLFF.